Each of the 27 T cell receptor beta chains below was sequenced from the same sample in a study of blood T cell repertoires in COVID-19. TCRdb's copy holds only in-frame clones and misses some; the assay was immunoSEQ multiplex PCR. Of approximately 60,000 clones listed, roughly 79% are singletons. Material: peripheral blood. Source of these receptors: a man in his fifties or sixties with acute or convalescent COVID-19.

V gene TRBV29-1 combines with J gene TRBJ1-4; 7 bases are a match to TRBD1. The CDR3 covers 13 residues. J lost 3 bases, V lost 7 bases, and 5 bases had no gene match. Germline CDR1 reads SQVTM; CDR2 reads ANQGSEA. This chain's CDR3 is CSGLTGSNEKLFF. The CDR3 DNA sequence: TGCAGCGGGTTGACAGGGTCTAATGAAAAACTGTTTTTT.

DNA of the CDR3: TGTGCCAGCAGATGGGACAGCAACACCGGGGAGCTGTTTTTT. This translates into CASRWDSNTGELFF. The rearrangement uses TRBV6-4 and TRBJ2-2; 7 bases match TRBD1. J was trimmed by 2 bases and V by 6 bases; bases with no gene match: 3. The V gene's germline CDR1 is MRHNA and CDR2 SNTAGT. The CDR3 runs 14 residues.

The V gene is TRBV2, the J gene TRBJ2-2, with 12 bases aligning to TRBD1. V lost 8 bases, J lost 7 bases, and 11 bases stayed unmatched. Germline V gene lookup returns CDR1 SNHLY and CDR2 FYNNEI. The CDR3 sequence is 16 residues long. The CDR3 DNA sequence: TGTGCCAGCCTCTTAGGGACAGGGGGCGCCGGCGGGGAGCTGTTTTTT. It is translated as CASLLGTGGAGGELFF.

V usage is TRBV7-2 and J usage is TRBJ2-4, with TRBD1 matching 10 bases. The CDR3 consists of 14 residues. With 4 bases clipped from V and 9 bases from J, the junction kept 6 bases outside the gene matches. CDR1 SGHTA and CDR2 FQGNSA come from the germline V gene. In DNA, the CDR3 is TGTGCCAGCAGCTCCGGACAGGGGGGGCTCATTCAGTACTTC. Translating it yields CASSSGQGGLIQYF.

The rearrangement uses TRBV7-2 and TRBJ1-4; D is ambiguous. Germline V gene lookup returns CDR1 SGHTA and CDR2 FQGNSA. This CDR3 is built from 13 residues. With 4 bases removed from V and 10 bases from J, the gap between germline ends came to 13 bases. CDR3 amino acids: CASSSLGVGKLFF. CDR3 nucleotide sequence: TGTGCCAGCAGCTCCCTGGGAGTGGGAAAACTGTTTTTT.

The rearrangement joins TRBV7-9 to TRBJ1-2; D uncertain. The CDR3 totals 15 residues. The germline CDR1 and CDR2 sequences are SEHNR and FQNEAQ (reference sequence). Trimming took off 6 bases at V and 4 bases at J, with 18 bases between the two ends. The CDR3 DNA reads TGTGCCAGCAGTTACCAAGACACTTCTCTCTATGGCTACACCTTC. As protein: CASSYQDTSLYGYTF.

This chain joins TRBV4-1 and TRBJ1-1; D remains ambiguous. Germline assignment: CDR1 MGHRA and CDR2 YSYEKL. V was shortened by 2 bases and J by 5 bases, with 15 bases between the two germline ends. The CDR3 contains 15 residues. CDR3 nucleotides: TGCGCCAGCAGCCAATATCAGGCGGGAACAACTGAAGCTTTCTTT. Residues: CASSQYQAGTTEAFF.

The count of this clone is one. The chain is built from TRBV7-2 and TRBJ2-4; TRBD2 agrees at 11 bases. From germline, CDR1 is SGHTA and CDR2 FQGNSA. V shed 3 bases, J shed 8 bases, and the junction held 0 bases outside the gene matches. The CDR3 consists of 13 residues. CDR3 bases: TGTGCCAGCAGCTTGACTAGCGGGGACATTCAGTACTTC. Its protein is CASSLTSGDIQYF.

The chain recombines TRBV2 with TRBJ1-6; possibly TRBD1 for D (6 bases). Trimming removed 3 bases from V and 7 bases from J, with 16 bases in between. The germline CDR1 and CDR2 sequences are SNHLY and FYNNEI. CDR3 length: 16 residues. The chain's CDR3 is CASSEAGQYLNSPLHF. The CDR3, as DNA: TGTGCCAGCAGTGAGGCCGGACAGTACCTGAATTCACCCCTCCACTTT.

The CDR3: CASSQTGTGGRGYTF. Written as DNA, the CDR3 is TGCGCCAGCAGCCAAACCGGGACAGGGGGCAGAGGCTACACCTTC. The chain recombines TRBV4-1 with TRBJ1-2, with 12 bases aligning to TRBD1. The germline V gene has CDR1 MGHRA and CDR2 YSYEKL. The CDR3 has 15 amino acids. Unmatched junction bases numbered 6, after V lost 2 bases and J lost 8 bases.

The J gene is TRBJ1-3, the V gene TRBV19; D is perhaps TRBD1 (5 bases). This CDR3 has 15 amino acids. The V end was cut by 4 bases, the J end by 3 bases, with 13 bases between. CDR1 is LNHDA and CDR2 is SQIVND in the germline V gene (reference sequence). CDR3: CASSTTVSYGNTIYF. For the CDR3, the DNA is TGTGCCAGTAGTACGACAGTGAGTTATGGAAACACCATATATTTT.

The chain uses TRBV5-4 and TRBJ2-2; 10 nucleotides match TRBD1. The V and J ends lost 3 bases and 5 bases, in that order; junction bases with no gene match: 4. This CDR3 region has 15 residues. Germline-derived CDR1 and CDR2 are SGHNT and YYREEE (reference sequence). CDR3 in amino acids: CASSSDRGYTGELFF. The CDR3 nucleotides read TGTGCCAGCAGCTCGGACAGGGGGTATACCGGGGAGCTGTTTTTT.

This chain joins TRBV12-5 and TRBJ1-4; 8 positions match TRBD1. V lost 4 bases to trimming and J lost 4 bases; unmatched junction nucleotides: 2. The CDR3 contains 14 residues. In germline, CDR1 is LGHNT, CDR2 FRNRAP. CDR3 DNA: TGTGCTAGTGGTTCCGGACAGGGTAATGAAAAACTGTTTTTT. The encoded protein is CASGSGQGNEKLFF.

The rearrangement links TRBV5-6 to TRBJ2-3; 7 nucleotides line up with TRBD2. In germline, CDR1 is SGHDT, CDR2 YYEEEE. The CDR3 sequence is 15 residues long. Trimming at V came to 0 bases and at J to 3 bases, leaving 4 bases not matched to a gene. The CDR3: CASSLDSGVTDTQYF. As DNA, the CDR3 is TGTGCCAGCAGCTTGGACAGCGGGGTTACAGATACGCAGTATTTT.

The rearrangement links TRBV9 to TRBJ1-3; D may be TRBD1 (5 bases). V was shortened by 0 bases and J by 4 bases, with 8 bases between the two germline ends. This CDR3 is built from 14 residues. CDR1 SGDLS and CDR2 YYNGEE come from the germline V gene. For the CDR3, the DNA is TGTGCCAGCAGCGTAGAAGGGGCAGGAAACACCATATATTTT. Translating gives CASSVEGAGNTIYF.

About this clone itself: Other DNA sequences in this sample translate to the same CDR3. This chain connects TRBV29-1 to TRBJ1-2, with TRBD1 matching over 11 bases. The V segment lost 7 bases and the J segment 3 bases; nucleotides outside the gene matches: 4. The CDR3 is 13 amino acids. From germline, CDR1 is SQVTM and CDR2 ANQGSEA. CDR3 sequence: CSAGQGADYGYTF. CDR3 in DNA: TGCAGCGCCGGACAGGGGGCGGACTATGGCTACACCTTC.

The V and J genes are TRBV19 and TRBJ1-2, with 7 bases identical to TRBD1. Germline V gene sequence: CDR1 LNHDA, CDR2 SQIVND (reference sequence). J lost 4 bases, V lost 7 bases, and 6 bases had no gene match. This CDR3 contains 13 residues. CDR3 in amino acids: CASTMGQFYGYTF. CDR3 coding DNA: TGTGCCAGTACTATGGGACAGTTCTATGGCTACACCTTC.

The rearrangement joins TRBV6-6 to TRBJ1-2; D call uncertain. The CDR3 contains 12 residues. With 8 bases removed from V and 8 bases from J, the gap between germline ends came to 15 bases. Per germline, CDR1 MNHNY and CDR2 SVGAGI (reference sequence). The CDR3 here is CASRNYRGGYTF. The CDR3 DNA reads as TGTGCCAGCCGTAACTACCGGGGAGGCTACACCTTC.

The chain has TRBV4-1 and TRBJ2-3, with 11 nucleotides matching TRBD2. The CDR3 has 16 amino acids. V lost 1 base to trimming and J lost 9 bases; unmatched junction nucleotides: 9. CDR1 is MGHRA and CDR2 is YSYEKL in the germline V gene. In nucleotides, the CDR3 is TGCGCCAGCAGCCAAGTTACTAGCGGGGGCCAAAAGACGCAGTATTTT. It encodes CASSQVTSGGQKTQYF.

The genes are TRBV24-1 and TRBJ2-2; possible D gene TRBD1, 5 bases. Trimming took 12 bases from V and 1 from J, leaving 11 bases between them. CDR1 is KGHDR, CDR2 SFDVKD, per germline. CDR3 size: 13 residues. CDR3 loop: CAVQVLNTGELFF. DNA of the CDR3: TGTGCCGTACAGGTCTTGAACACCGGGGAGCTGTTTTTT.

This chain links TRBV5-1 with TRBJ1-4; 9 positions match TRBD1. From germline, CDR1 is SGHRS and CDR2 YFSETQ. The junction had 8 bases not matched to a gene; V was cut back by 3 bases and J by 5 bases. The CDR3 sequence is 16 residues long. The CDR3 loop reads CASSSGTGSGNEKLFF. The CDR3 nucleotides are TGCGCCAGCAGCTCAGGGACAGGGAGTGGAAATGAAAAACTGTTTTTT.

The CDR3 loop is CATSRDWDRAAGYTF. For the CDR3, the DNA is TGTGCCACCAGCAGAGATTGGGACAGAGCGGCTGGCTACACCTTC. This rearrangement joins TRBV15 to TRBJ1-2, with 7 bases aligning to TRBD1. This CDR3 has 15 amino acids. Germline V gene lookup returns CDR1 LNHNV and CDR2 YYDKDF (reference sequence). V was clipped by 0 bases and J by 7 bases; unmatched bases: 8.

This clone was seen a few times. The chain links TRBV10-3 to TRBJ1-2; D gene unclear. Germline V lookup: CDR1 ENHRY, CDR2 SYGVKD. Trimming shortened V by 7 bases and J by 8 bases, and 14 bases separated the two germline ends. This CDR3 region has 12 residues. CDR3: CAIKAATGGYTF. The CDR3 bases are TGTGCCATCAAAGCGGCGACCGGGGGCTACACCTTC.

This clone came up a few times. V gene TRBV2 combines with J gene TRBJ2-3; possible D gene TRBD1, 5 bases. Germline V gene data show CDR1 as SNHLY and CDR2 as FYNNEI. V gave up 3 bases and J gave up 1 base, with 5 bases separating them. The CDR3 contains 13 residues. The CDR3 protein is CASSETGTDTQYF. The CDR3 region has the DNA TGTGCCAGCAGTGAGACAGGCACAGATACGCAGTATTTT.

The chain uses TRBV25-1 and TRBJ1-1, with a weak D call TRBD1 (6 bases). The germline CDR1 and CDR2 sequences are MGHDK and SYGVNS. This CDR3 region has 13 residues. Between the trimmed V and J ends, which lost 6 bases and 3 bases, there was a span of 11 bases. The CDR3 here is CASRLGGHTEAFF. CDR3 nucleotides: TGTGCCAGCAGGCTCGGGGGGCACACTGAAGCTTTCTTT.

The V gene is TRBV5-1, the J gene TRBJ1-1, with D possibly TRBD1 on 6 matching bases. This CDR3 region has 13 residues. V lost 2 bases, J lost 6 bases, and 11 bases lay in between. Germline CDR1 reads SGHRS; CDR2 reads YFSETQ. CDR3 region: CASSFGGRAEAFF. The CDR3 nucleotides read TGCGCCAGCAGCTTCGGGGGGCGGGCTGAAGCTTTCTTT.

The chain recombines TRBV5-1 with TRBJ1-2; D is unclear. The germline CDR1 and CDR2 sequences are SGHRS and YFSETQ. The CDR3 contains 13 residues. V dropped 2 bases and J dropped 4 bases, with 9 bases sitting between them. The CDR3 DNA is TGCGCCAGCAGCTTCGGGTATCCCTATGGCTACACCTTC. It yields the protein CASSFGYPYGYTF.